This entry describes one TCR beta chain. The antigen remains undetermined. After stimulus-free culture, autoproliferating CFSE-dim and non-proliferating CFSE-high T cells were sequenced separately. Pooled replicate wells came from around 5x10^7 CFSE-labeled PBMCs cultured 7 days without stimulus. The sample belongs to a study of memory B cells and T cells in multiple sclerosis. Clones were read by immunoSEQ multiplex PCR, and TCRdb kept only the in-frame ones, dropping some. The data hold approximately 30,000 clones, with roughly 86% observed a single time. This sequence was found in a human donor with multiple sclerosis. Sequencing was done on a sample of PBMCs from blood kept in culture.

Here the CDR3 reads CASSLYSGANVLTF. CDR3 bases: TGTGCCAGCAGTTTGTACTCTGGGGCCAACGTCCTGACTTTC. The rearrangement links TRBV28 to TRBJ2-6; D is unresolved. From germline, CDR1 is MDHEN and CDR2 SYDVKM. The length of the CDR3 is 14 residues. Trimming stripped 3 bases from V and 0 bases from J, with 3 bases between.